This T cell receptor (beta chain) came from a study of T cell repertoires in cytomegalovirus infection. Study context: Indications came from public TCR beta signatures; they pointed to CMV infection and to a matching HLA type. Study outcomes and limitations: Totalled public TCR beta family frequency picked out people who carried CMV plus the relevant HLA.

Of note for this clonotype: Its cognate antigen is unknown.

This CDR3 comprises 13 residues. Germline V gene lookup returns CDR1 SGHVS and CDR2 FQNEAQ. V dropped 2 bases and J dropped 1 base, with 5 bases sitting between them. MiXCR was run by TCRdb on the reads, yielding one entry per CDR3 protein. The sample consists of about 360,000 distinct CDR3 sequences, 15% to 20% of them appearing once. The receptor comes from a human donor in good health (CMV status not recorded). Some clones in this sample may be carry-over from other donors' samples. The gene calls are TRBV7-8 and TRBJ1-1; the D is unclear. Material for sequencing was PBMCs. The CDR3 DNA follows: TGTGCCAGCAGCTTACACGAGAACACTGAAGCTTTCTTT. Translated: CASSLHENTEAFF.